Listed here are 32 T cell receptor beta chains from one sample, sequenced in a study of PD-1 blockade in classical Hodgkin lymphoma. Some clones are missing from TCRdb's copy, which holds only in-frame ones; the method was immunoSEQ multiplex PCR. Of about 43,000 clones detected, under 75% appear once; the ten largest clones hold 2.8%. Every patient relapsed after autologous stem cell transplantation, and brentuximab vedotin exposure varied. This specimen was peripheral blood mononuclear cells (PBMCs), taken before the second cycle of nivolumab. All receptors come from a human donor with classical Hodgkin lymphoma.

The chain couples TRBV5-1 to TRBJ2-3, with 8 bases fitting TRBD2. The CDR3 is 15 residues long. V lost 0 bases and J lost 1; bases outside the gene matches: 1. CDR1 and CDR2 from the germline V gene are SGHRS and YFSETQ. This CDR3 reads CASSLERGRTDTQYF. CDR3 nucleotide sequence: TGCGCCAGCAGCTTGGAGCGGGGGCGCACAGATACGCAGTATTTT.

The gene calls are TRBV4-3 and TRBJ1-2; 7 bases align to TRBD1. Germline V gene sequence: CDR1 LGHNA, CDR2 YSLEER. With 0 bases clipped from V and 2 bases from J, the junction kept 6 bases outside the gene matches. The CDR3 covers 16 residues. CDR3 loop: CASSQDIGTVNYGYTF. In DNA form, the CDR3 reads TGCGCCAGCAGCCAAGATATCGGGACAGTCAACTATGGCTACACCTTC.

The chain combines TRBV6-4 with TRBJ2-6; TRBD2 aligns across 8 bases. This CDR3 spans 17 amino acids. Germline lookup yields CDR1 MRHNA and CDR2 SNTAGT. V gave up 5 bases and J gave up 0 bases; unmatched junction bases: 6. CDR3 sequence reads: CASSYAGGGSGANVLTF. CDR3 coding DNA: TGTGCCAGCAGTTACGCCGGGGGGGGCTCTGGGGCCAACGTCCTGACTTTC.

The J gene is TRBJ1-2, the V gene TRBV19, with D unresolved. Per the germline V gene, CDR1 is LNHDA and CDR2 is SQIVND (reference sequence). The CDR3 runs 13 residues. The germline V and J ends were trimmed by 4 bases and 6 bases, with 12 bases remaining between them. The chain's CDR3 is CASSTETFHGYTF. DNA of the CDR3: TGTGCCAGTAGTACAGAGACATTCCATGGCTACACCTTC.

Sample share makes this clone medium-sized. The chain joins TRBV10-3 to TRBJ1-2; tentatively, D is TRBD1 (5 bases). CDR1 and CDR2 from the germline V gene are ENHRY and SYGVKD. V lost 8 bases to trimming and J lost 0 bases, with 16 bases between them. CDR3 length equals 15 residues. CDR3 in amino acids: CAILGDEKSNYGYTF. Here the CDR3 DNA reads TGTGCCATCCTCGGGGACGAAAAGTCTAACTATGGCTACACCTTC.

This clone has more than one count but fewer than ten. The CDR3 bases are TGTGCCAGCTCTCCTTCTTCTAGCGGGAGGGCCCTCGGCACAGATACGCAGTATTTT. It codes for CASSPSSSGRALGTDTQYF. The rearrangement joins TRBV28 to TRBJ2-3; 12 bases are shared with TRBD2. The CDR3 loop spans 19 amino acids. Trimming removed 8 bases from V and 1 base from J; junction bases left unmatched: 16. Germline V gives CDR1 MDHEN, CDR2 SYDVKM. Full variable domain (missing parts from reference TRBV28 and TRBJ2-3): DVKVTQSSRYLVKRTGEKVFLECVQDMDHENMFWYRQDPGLGLRLIYFSYDVKMKEKGDIPEGYSVSREKKERFSLILESASTNQTSMYLCASSPSSSGRALGTDTQYFGPGTRLTVL.

This chain links TRBV6-6 with TRBJ2-4; 10 nucleotides align to TRBD1. This CDR3 contains 13 residues. From germline, CDR1 is MNHNY and CDR2 SVGAGI (reference sequence). The CDR3 coding sequence is TGTGCGGGAGAGGACAGGGGGTCGGACATTCAGTACTTC. It yields the protein CAGEDRGSDIQYF.

V is TRBV28 and J is TRBJ1-1; 7 bases map to TRBD1. Germline loops: CDR1 MDHEN, CDR2 SYDVKM. This CDR3 region has 17 residues. The trim removed 5 bases at V and 3 bases at J, leaving 15 bases unmatched. The DNA of the CDR3 is TGTGCCAGCAGTCGAGGGGATTTCCGACAGGGCGACACTGAAGCTTTCTTT. It is translated as CASSRGDFRQGDTEAFF.

The chain joins TRBV9 to TRBJ2-1, with D hard to call. V lost 0 bases to trimming and J lost 2 bases, with 12 bases between them. The CDR3 is 16 amino acids. Germline V lookup: CDR1 SGDLS, CDR2 YYNGEE. The CDR3 reads CASSVVDRPTYNEQFF. The CDR3 bases are TGTGCCAGCAGCGTAGTGGACCGACCGACCTACAATGAGCAGTTCTTC. Filled out from reference TRBV9 and TRBJ2-1, the complete variable domain reads DSGVTQTPKHLITATGQRVTLRCSPRSGDLSVYWYQQSLDQGLQFLIQYYNGEERAKGNILERFSAQQFPDLHSELNLSSLELGDSALYFCASSVVDRPTYNEQFFGPGTRLTVL.

The V and J genes are TRBV7-9 and TRBJ1-2; 10 positions agree with TRBD1. The CDR3 loop spans 17 amino acids. The trim removed 5 bases at V and 6 bases at J, leaving 15 bases unmatched. The germline V gene has CDR1 SEHNR and CDR2 FQNEAQ (reference sequence). The CDR3 sequence is CASSGPRDRGIADGYTF. The CDR3 nucleotides read TGTGCCAGCAGCGGACCCCGGGACAGGGGAATTGCCGATGGCTACACCTTC.

The J gene is TRBJ1-1, the V gene TRBV7-9; D might be TRBD1 (5 bases). The CDR3 spans 14 residues. Trimming took off 5 bases at V and 5 bases at J, with 15 bases between the two ends. CDR1 and CDR2 from the germline V gene are SEHNR and FQNEAQ (reference sequence). The CDR3 reads CASSPPGAGTEAFF. The CDR3 coding sequence is TGTGCCAGCAGCCCACCCGGGGCGGGAACTGAAGCTTTCTTT.

The chain employs TRBV6-5 and TRBJ2-7; D unclear. V was pared by 4 bases and J by 3 bases, with 10 bases between. The CDR3 is 13 amino acids. Per germline, CDR1 MNHEY and CDR2 SVGAGI. The DNA for the CDR3 is TGTGCCAGCAGTTTATCGGCAGTCTACGAGCAGTACTTC. Protein product: CASSLSAVYEQYF.

This clone is deemed medium-sized. Other DNA sequences in the sample encode the same CDR3. V usage is TRBV6-5 and J usage is TRBJ1-1; D gene ambiguous. The CDR3 extends over 14 amino acids. Germline-derived CDR1 and CDR2 are MNHEY and SVGAGI. V was cut by 0 bases and J by 0 bases, with 5 bases left in between. CDR3 protein: CASSYSRMNTEAFF. CDR3 nucleotide sequence: TGTGCCAGCAGTTACTCGAGGATGAACACTGAAGCTTTCTTT.

The chain is built from TRBV19 and TRBJ2-5; 12 bases line up with TRBD2. V was pared by 5 bases and J by 3 bases, with 7 bases of the junction left unmatched. Germline CDR1 is LNHDA and CDR2 is SQIVND (reference sequence). This CDR3 region has 16 residues. The CDR3 coding sequence is TGTGCCAGTAGTGCTATCCGGACTAGCGGGAAAGAGACCCAGTACTTC. Translation: CASSAIRTSGKETQYF.

The chain links TRBV7-9 to TRBJ2-2; no firm D call. Germline V lookup: CDR1 SEHNR, CDR2 FQNEAQ (reference sequence). This CDR3 is 10 amino acids long. Trimming stripped 11 bases from V and 5 bases from J, with 6 bases between. CDR3 sequence: CASDTGELFF. The CDR3 bases are TGTGCCTCTGATACCGGGGAGCTGTTTTTT.

The chain's CDR3 is CASGLGQGNRAFF. The CDR3 coding sequence is TGTGCTAGTGGTTTGGGACAGGGGAATAGGGCTTTCTTT. The J gene is TRBJ1-1, the V gene TRBV12-5; 8 nucleotides align to TRBD1. The CDR3 has 13 residues. From germline, CDR1 is LGHNT and CDR2 FRNRAP. Trimming at V came to 1 base and at J to 11 bases, leaving 6 bases not matched to a gene.

The rearrangement links TRBV4-3 to TRBJ1-3, with no clear D. Germline V lookup: CDR1 LGHNA, CDR2 YSLEER. Trimming pared 0 bases from V and 0 bases from J, leaving 6 bases between. CDR3 length: 15 residues. The CDR3 sequence is CASSQDTNSGNTIYF. The DNA of the CDR3 is TGCGCCAGCAGCCAAGATACCAACTCTGGAAACACCATATATTTT.

This sequence joins TRBV5-1 and TRBJ1-5, with 12 bases lining up with TRBD1. The CDR3 spans 19 residues. CDR1 is SGHRS and CDR2 is YFSETQ in the germline V gene. V shed 4 bases and J 0 bases; nucleotides not matched to a gene: 11. CDR3 sequence: CASSPSGTGGVYSNQPQHF. The CDR3 DNA is TGCGCCAGCAGCCCCTCCGGGACAGGGGGCGTATATAGCAATCAGCCCCAGCATTTT.

The V and J genes are TRBV5-4 and TRBJ2-3, with 7 bases matching TRBD2. V lost 1 base and J lost 5; bases outside the gene matches: 4. The CDR3 is made up of 14 amino acids. Germline values: CDR1 SGHNT, CDR2 YYREEE (reference sequence). CDR3 coding DNA: TGTGCCAGCAGCTTGTTGCGCGGGGGAGATACGCAGTATTTT. Its translation: CASSLLRGGDTQYF.

The chain joins TRBV2 to TRBJ1-2; the match to TRBD1 covers 7 bases. V shed 6 bases and J 4 bases; nucleotides not matched to a gene: 8. This CDR3 is built from 14 residues. Germline V gene sequence: CDR1 SNHLY, CDR2 FYNNEI. CDR3 nucleotide sequence: TGTGCCAGCAGCGAGGACAGGACCGCCTATGGCTACACCTTC. The encoded protein is CASSEDRTAYGYTF. The entire variable domain, with the rest obtained from reference TRBV2 and TRBJ1-2, is as follows: EPEVTQTPSHQVTQMGQEVILRCVPISNHLYFYWYRQILGQKVEFLVSFYNNEISEKSEIFDDQFSVERPDGSNFTLKIRSTKLEDSAMYFCASSEDRTAYGYTFGSGTRLTVV.

The chain recombines TRBV7-8 with TRBJ1-1, with D tentatively TRBD1 (6 bases). Trimming stripped 1 base from V and 5 bases from J, with 35 bases between. CDR3 length: 22 amino acids. Germline V gene data show CDR1 as SGHVS and CDR2 as FQNEAQ. The CDR3 region has the DNA TGTGCCAGCAGCTTAGTTCGTGTGAGCCAGGGGACGCGAGGCGGGGGGGGAACTGAAGCTTTCTTT. This translates into CASSLVRVSQGTRGGGGTEAFF.

This chain connects TRBV27 to TRBJ2-7; D may be TRBD2 (6 bases). This CDR3 has 15 residues. In germline, CDR1 is MNHEY, CDR2 SMNVEV (reference sequence). The V end lost 3 bases, the J end lost 0 bases, and 12 bases lay between the germline ends. The CDR3 region has the DNA TGTGCCAGCAGTTTGTCCCCCGGGAGCTCCTACGAGCAGTACTTC. Amino acids: CASSLSPGSSYEQYF.

A few counts support this clone. The chain carries TRBV10-3 and TRBJ2-5; 8 nucleotides line up with TRBD2. Germline V gene sequence: CDR1 ENHRY, CDR2 SYGVKD. V was pared by 0 bases and J by 2 bases, with 2 bases of the junction left unmatched. The CDR3 length is 15 residues. The CDR3 protein is CAISESLAAQETQYF. In DNA, the CDR3 is TGTGCCATCAGTGAGTCACTAGCGGCTCAAGAGACCCAGTACTTC.

CDR3 amino acids: CASTAIRSGSKYGYTF. For the CDR3, the DNA is TGCGCCAGCACCGCCATTCGTTCAGGGTCAAAATATGGCTACACCTTC. V gene TRBV23-1 combines with J gene TRBJ1-2; D might be TRBD1 (5 bases). TRBV23-1 counts as an open reading frame of uncertain function. Deletions cut 7 bases from V and 5 bases from J, with 23 bases between. CDR3 length: 16 amino acids.

This clone was detected once. The rearrangement joins TRBV4-3 to TRBJ1-1, with a tentative D call TRBD1 (6 bases). Germline lookup yields CDR1 LGHNA and CDR2 YSLEER. V was cut by 1 base and J by 1 base, with 16 bases left in between. The CDR3 extends over 17 amino acids. The CDR3 spells CASSQGGAANRNTEAFF. DNA for the CDR3: TGCGCCAGCAGCCAAGGGGGGGCTGCAAATAGGAACACTGAAGCTTTCTTT.

The J gene is TRBJ2-1, the V gene TRBV25-1; D is uncertain. Germline CDR1 is MGHDK and CDR2 is SYGVNS. CDR3 length: 13 residues. The V gene lost 5 bases and the J gene lost 6 bases, with 11 bases spanning the gap. In DNA form, the CDR3 reads TGTGCCAGCAGTTCGCGAGGTACCAATGAGCAGTTCTTC. This codes for CASSSRGTNEQFF.

In this sample, this clone turned up a few times. The junction does not match germline at one end; this may be a read error. The rearrangement joins TRBV7-7 to TRBJ2-5; D not certain. Germline V gene data show CDR1 as SSHAT and CDR2 as FNYEAQ (reference sequence). The CDR3 totals 15 residues. The CDR3 loop reads CASSLKPLNGETQYF. The CDR3 DNA is TGTGCTAGCAGCTTAAAACCTTTGAATGGGGAGACCCAGTACTTC.

The chain combines TRBV7-9 with TRBJ2-2; tentatively, D is TRBD1 (6 bases). V dropped 5 bases and J dropped 1 base, with 14 bases sitting between them. Germline V lookup: CDR1 SEHNR, CDR2 FQNEAQ (reference sequence). There are 16 residues in the CDR3. CDR3 sequence reads: CASSPPGHQNTGELFF. Here the CDR3 DNA reads TGTGCCAGCAGCCCCCCGGGACATCAGAACACCGGGGAGCTGTTTTTT. Using reference TRBV7-9 and TRBJ2-2 for the parts outside the CDR3, the full variable domain is DTGVSQNPRHKITKRGQNVTFRCDPISEHNRLYWYRQTLGQGPEFLTYFQNEAQLEKSRLLSDRFSAERPKGSFSTLEIQRTEQGDSAMYLCASSPPGHQNTGELFFGEGSRLTVL.

A remark on this clone: At one end the junction does not follow the germline gene, possibly because of a read error. The identical CDR3 is also encoded by other nucleotide sequences in the sample. The genes are TRBV7-8 and TRBJ2-7; D possibly corresponds to TRBD2 (6 bases). Germline V gene lookup returns CDR1 SGHVS and CDR2 FQNEAQ. The CDR3 totals 15 residues. CDR3 nucleotides: TGTGCCAGCAGCCCCTATTACGGGAGCTCCTACGAGCAGTACTTT. Encoded protein: CASSPYYGSSYEQYF.

There are a few counts of this clone. V gene TRBV9 combines with J gene TRBJ2-7; 7 positions match TRBD2. The germline gives CDR1 SGDLS, CDR2 YYNGEE. This CDR3 region has 16 residues. V was clipped by 4 bases and J by 2 bases; unmatched bases: 12. CDR3 amino acids: CASSPYVSGGPYEQYF. In nucleotides, the CDR3 is TGTGCCAGCAGCCCCTACGTTTCGGGGGGTCCCTACGAGCAGTACTTC.

This clone has only a few counts. Mismatch with germline at one junction end may stem from a read error. The J gene is TRBJ1-1, the V gene TRBV5-6; no firm D call. Germline V lookup: CDR1 SGHDT, CDR2 YYEEEE. This CDR3 is 12 amino acids long. The CDR3 reads CASSLVKTEAFF. The CDR3, as DNA: TGTGCCAGCAGCTTGGTGAAGACTGAAGCTTTCTTT.

V gene TRBV11-3 combines with J gene TRBJ1-2, with a possible D match to TRBD1 (5 bases). V was cut by 5 bases and J by 5 bases, with 15 bases left in between. Germline V gene lookup returns CDR1 SGHNT and CDR2 YENEEA. The CDR3 consists of 14 residues. The CDR3 DNA follows: TGTGCCAGCAGCCATCCACGGGGGGGATATGGCTACACCTTC. It specifies CASSHPRGGYGYTF.